The present entry profiles one TCR beta chain with its context. The antigen is not known. The data belong to a study of T cell responses to AZD1222 COVID-19 vaccine. The CDR3 is 16 residues long. V was clipped by 3 bases and J by 9 bases; unmatched bases: 10. Germline V lookup: CDR1 SGHRS, CDR2 YFSETQ. Broader study findings: Receipt of two AZD1222 doses was followed by a rise in Spike-specific TCR breadth and depth. Sampled repertoires all dated from after the peak T cell response.

Measured with immunoSEQ multiplex PCR; TCRdb has only the in-frame clones, and not every one. Among approximately 130,000 clones listed, 93% were seen once. This sequence was found in an adult in good health. The specimen was peripheral blood, collected on day 0 of AZD1222 vaccination. This chain joins TRBV5-1 and TRBJ2-1, with TRBD1 matching over 12 bases. This CDR3 is CASSSRPGQGAGEQFF. The CDR3 DNA follows: TGCGCCAGCAGCTCTAGACCGGGACAGGGGGCCGGTGAGCAGTTCTTC.